One and the same sample provided the 16 T cell receptor beta chains below, sequenced in a study of sequential checkpoint blockade in melanoma. Stated treatment: randomized to nivolumab then ipilimumab (arm A) or the reverse (arm B). Using immunoSEQ multiplex PCR, the repertoire was profiled, and TCRdb retains in-frame clones only, with some absent. The sample has about 17,000 clones, about two thirds seen once. This material consisted of CD8+ T cells sorted from blood (inferred from file names), taken from a patient given nivolumab and ipilimumab in sequence. The receptor set was obtained from a human donor with melanoma.

This clone was recorded once. This chain links TRBV7-6 with TRBJ2-5; 9 bases agree with TRBD1. With 2 bases clipped from V and 5 bases from J, the junction kept 9 bases outside the gene matches. The germline gives CDR1 SGHVS, CDR2 FNYEAQ. The CDR3 spans 16 residues. CDR3 in amino acids: CASSLYGTGKEETQYF. The CDR3 DNA reads as TGTGCCAGCAGCTTATATGGGACAGGGAAGGAGGAGACCCAGTACTTC.

This clone was recorded a few times. V and J are TRBV14 and TRBJ2-3; D uncertain. This CDR3 is built from 14 residues. Germline values: CDR1 SGHDN, CDR2 FVKESK. Between the trimmed V and J ends, which lost 5 bases and 2 bases, there was a span of 11 bases. CDR3 DNA sequence: TGTGCCAGCAGCAAAGCCGCCTACACAGATACGCAGTATTTT. It codes for CASSKAAYTDTQYF.

This sequence joins TRBV4-2 and TRBJ2-3, with 10 bases aligning to TRBD2. CDR3 length equals 17 residues. Germline CDR1 LGHNA, CDR2 YNFKEQ. Trimming at V came to 5 bases and at J to 2 bases, leaving 10 bases not matched to a gene. CDR3 nucleotides: TGTGCCAGCAGCTCAGAAGGACTAGCGGAGCCCACAGATACGCAGTATTTT. Its protein is CASSSEGLAEPTDTQYF.

This sequence joins TRBV2 and TRBJ1-6; maybe TRBD1 (6 bases). The CDR3 contains 14 residues. Looked up from germline, CDR1 is SNHLY and CDR2 is FYNNEI. V was clipped by 6 bases and J by 6 bases, with 12 bases between them. The CDR3: CASRQTGPNSPLHF. CDR3 sequence (DNA): TGTGCCAGCAGACAGACAGGTCCTAATTCACCCCTCCACTTT.

This clone occurred a few times. The chain combines TRBV5-5 with TRBJ1-2; 7 bases line up with TRBD1. This CDR3 contains 16 residues. CDR1 and CDR2 from the germline V gene are SGHKS and YYEKEE (reference sequence). Trimming cost V 1 base and J 5 bases; bases outside gene matches: 11. The DNA of the CDR3 is TGTGCCAGCAGCTTGCCCAAAATGACAGGGTCATATGGCTACACCTTC. Translation: CASSLPKMTGSYGYTF.

CDR3 in DNA: TGTGCCAGCAGCTCCCGGGGTAGCTTCGAGACCCAGTACTTC. Residues: CASSSRGSFETQYF. This sequence joins TRBV9 and TRBJ2-5; D may be TRBD2 (5 bases). Between the trimmed V and J ends, which lost 4 bases and 5 bases, there was a span of 15 bases. Germline CDR1 and CDR2: SGDLS and YYNGEE. The CDR3 sequence is 14 residues long.

The chain links TRBV12-5 to TRBJ1-1; a weak D match, TRBD1 (6 bases). V lost 1 base to trimming and J lost 6 bases, with 21 bases between them. Germline V gene data show CDR1 as LGHNT and CDR2 as FRNRAP. The CDR3 loop spans 17 amino acids. This chain's CDR3 is CASGLDRVGFYPAEAFF. The CDR3 DNA reads as TGTGCTAGTGGTTTGGACAGGGTTGGATTTTATCCCGCTGAAGCTTTCTTT.

The chain couples TRBV7-9 to TRBJ1-1; 8 nucleotides agree with TRBD1. Germline lookup yields CDR1 SEHNR and CDR2 FQNEAQ (reference sequence). V was pared by 5 bases and J by 4 bases, with 6 bases of the junction left unmatched. This CDR3 contains 14 residues. The DNA of the CDR3 is TGTGCCAGCAGCGCATCCGGGACAGGCACTGAAGCTTTCTTT. It codes for CASSASGTGTEAFF.

The chain joins TRBV7-9 to TRBJ2-3, with 7 bases lining up with TRBD2. CDR1 is SEHNR, CDR2 FQNEAQ, per germline (reference sequence). The CDR3 consists of 15 residues. The V and J ends lost 3 bases and 5 bases, in that order; junction bases with no gene match: 8. This chain's CDR3 is CASSFFGGGKDTQYF. The CDR3 DNA is TGTGCCAGCAGCTTCTTCGGCGGGGGAAAAGATACGCAGTATTTT.

This clone has just one count. The CDR3, as DNA: TGTGCCAGCAGCTCTAGAACAGGGACCACTGAAGCTTTCTTT. Translation gives CASSSRTGTTEAFF. The chain couples TRBV5-4 to TRBJ1-1, with D tentatively TRBD1 (6 bases). The CDR3 is 14 residues long. The germline gives CDR1 SGHNT, CDR2 YYREEE (reference sequence). The germline V and J ends were trimmed by 3 bases and 4 bases, with 13 bases remaining between them.

The chain uses TRBV18 and TRBJ2-5, with TRBD2 identical over 10 bases. Losses at the gene ends were 2 bases for V and 7 bases for J; bases not matched to a gene: 10. Germline V gene data show CDR1 as KGHSH and CDR2 as LQKENI. There are 16 residues in the CDR3. In DNA, the CDR3 is TGTGCCAGCTCACCATCCAGCGGGGGGGCTCCGGGGACCCAGTACTTC. Translation: CASSPSSGGAPGTQYF.

This chain uses TRBV4-1 with TRBJ1-5, with TRBD1 as a possible D gene (5 bases). Germline values: CDR1 MGHRA, CDR2 YSYEKL. The CDR3 sequence is 15 residues long. With 0 bases removed from V and 9 bases from J, the gap between germline ends came to 15 bases. The CDR3 loop reads CASSQDGGTGGPQHF. DNA for the CDR3: TGCGCCAGCAGCCAAGACGGGGGGACTGGAGGGCCCCAGCATTTT.

The J gene is TRBJ2-2, the V gene TRBV6-6, with 7 bases that match TRBD1. The CDR3 length is 12 residues. Germline CDR1 reads MNHNY; CDR2 reads SVGAGI (reference sequence). After removal of 10 bases from V and 6 bases from J, the junction contained 5 bases not matched to a gene. The chain's CDR3 is CATRDSSGELFF. In DNA, the CDR3 is TGTGCCACCAGGGACAGTTCCGGGGAGCTGTTTTTT.

The table lists this clone with a count of one. The V call is TRBV27, the J call TRBJ1-1; D might be TRBD1 (5 bases). V lost 0 bases and J lost 5, with 13 bases in between. The length of the CDR3 is 15 residues. The germline V gene encodes CDR1 MNHEY and CDR2 SMNVEV (reference sequence). CDR3 DNA: TGTGCCAGCAGTTTATCAGGGGCGCAAAAAACTGAAGCTTTCTTT. This codes for CASSLSGAQKTEAFF.

This clone was detected only once. The gene calls are TRBV28 and TRBJ2-5; 8 bases fit TRBD1. With 5 bases clipped from V and 1 base from J, the junction kept 9 bases outside the gene matches. Germline V CDR1 and CDR2: MDHEN, SYDVKM. The CDR3 is 16 residues long. The DNA of the CDR3 is TGTGCCAGCAGTCCGAGGACAGGGATGATCCAAGAGACCCAGTACTTC. Amino acid sequence: CASSPRTGMIQETQYF.

This rearrangement joins TRBV9 to TRBJ2-1, with D perhaps TRBD2 (5 bases). The germline gives CDR1 SGDLS, CDR2 YYNGEE. The V end was cut by 4 bases, the J end by 8 bases, with 16 bases between. The CDR3 runs to 14 residues. CDR3 sequence (DNA): TGTGCCAGCAGCCCCGAGGGCGCTCGGGATGAGCAGTTCTTC. This sequence encodes CASSPEGARDEQFF. The full variable domain, completed using reference TRBV9 and TRBJ2-1, is DSGVTQTPKHLITATGQRVTLRCSPRSGDLSVYWYQQSLDQGLQFLIQYYNGEERAKGNILERFSAQQFPDLHSELNLSSLELGDSALYFCASSPEGARDEQFFGPGTRLTVL.